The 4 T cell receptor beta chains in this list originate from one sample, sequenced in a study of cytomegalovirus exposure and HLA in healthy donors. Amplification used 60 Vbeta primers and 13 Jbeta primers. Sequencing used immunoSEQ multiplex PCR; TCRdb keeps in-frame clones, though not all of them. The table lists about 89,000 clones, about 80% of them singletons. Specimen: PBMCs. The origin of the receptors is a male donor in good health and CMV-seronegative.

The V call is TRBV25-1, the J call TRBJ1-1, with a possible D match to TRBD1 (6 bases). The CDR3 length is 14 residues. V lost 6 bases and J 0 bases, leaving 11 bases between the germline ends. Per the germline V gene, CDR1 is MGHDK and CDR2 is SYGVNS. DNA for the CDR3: TGTGCCAGCAGCACAGGGTGGATGAACACTGAAGCTTTCTTT. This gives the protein CASSTGWMNTEAFF.

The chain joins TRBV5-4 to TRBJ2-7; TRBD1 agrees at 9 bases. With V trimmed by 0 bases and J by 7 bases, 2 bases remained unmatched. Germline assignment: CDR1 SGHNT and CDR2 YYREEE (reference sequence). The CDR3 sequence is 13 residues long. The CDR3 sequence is CASSLGGTGEQYF. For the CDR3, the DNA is TGTGCCAGCAGCTTGGGGGGGACAGGGGAGCAGTACTTC.

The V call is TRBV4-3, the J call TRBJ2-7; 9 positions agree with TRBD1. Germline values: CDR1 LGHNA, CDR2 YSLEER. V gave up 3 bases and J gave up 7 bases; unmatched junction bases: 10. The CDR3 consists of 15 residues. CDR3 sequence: CASSQAWDRDMEQYF. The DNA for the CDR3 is TGCGCCAGCAGCCAGGCTTGGGACAGGGATATGGAGCAGTACTTC.

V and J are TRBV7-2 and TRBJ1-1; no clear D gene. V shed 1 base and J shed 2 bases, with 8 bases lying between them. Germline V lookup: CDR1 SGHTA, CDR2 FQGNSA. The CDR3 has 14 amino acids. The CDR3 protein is CASSLEGGNTEAFF. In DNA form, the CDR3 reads TGTGCCAGCAGCTTAGAAGGCGGTAACACTGAAGCTTTCTTT.